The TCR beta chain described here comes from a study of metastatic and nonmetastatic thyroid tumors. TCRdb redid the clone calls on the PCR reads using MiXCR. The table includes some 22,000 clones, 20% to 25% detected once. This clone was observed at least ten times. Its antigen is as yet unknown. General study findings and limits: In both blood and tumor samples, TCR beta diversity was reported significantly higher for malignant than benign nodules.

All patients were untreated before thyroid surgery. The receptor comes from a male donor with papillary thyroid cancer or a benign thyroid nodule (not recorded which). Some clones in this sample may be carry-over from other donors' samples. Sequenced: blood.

CDR3 sequence reads: CASSPLAGGPREQYF. The CDR3 nucleotides read TGTGCCAGCAGTCCACTAGCGGGAGGGCCAAGAGAGCAGTACTTC. J is TRBJ2-7 and V is TRBV9; 13 bases agree with TRBD2. The CDR3 has 15 amino acids. The germline V gene encodes CDR1 SGDLS and CDR2 YYNGEE. The V gene end was trimmed by 5 bases and the J gene end by 7 bases; junction bases not matched to a gene: 9.